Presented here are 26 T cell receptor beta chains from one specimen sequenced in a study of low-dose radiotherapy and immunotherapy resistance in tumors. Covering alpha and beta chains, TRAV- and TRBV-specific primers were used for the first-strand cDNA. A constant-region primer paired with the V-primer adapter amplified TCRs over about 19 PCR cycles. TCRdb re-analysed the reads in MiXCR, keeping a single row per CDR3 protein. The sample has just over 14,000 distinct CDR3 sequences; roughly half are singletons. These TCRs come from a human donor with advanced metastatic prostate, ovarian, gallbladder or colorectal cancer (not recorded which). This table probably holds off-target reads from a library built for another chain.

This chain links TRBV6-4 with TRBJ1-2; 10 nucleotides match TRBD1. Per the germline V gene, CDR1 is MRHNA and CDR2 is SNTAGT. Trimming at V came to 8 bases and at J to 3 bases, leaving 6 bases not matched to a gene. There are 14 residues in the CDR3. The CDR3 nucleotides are TGTGCCAGCTCCCGACAGGGGGCCGACTATGGCTACACCTTC. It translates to CASSRQGADYGYTF.

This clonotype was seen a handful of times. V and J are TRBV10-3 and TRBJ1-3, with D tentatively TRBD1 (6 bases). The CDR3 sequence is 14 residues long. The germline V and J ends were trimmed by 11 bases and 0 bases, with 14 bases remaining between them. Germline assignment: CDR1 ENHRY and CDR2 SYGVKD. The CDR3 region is CAAEGQFSGNTIYF. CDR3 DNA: TGTGCCGCAGAAGGACAGTTCTCTGGAAACACCATATATTTT.

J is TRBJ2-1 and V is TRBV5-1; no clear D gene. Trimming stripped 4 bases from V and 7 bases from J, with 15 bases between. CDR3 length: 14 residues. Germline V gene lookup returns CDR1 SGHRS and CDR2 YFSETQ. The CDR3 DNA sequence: TGCGCCAGCAGCCCCCAGACGGACGATAATGAGCAGTTCTTC. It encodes CASSPQTDDNEQFF.

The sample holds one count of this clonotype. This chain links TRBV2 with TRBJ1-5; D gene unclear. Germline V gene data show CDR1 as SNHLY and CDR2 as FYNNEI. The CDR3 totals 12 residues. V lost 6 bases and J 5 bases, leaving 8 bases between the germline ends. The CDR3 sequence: CASSLKDQPQHF. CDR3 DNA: TGTGCCAGCAGCCTAAAGGATCAGCCCCAGCATTTT. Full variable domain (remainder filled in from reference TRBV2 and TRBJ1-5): EPEVTQTPSHQVTQMGQEVILRCVPISNHLYFYWYRQILGQKVEFLVSFYNNEISEKSEIFDDQFSVERPDGSNFTLKIRSTKLEDSAMYFCASSLKDQPQHFGDGTRLSIL.

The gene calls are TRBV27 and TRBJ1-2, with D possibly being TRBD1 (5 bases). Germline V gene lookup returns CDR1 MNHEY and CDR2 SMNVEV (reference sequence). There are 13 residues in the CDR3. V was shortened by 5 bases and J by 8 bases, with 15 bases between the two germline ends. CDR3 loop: CASSRGHRGGYTF. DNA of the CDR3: TGTGCCAGCAGTAGGGGCCACCGAGGCGGCTACACCTTC.

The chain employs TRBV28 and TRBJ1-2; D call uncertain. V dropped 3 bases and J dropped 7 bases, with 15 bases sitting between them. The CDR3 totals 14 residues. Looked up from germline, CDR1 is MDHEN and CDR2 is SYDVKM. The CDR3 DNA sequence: TGTGCCAGCAGTTTGACCGACATGGTCGCTGGCTACACCTTC. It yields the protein CASSLTDMVAGYTF.

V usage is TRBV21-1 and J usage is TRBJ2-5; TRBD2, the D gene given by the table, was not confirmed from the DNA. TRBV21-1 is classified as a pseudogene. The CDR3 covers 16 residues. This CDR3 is CASSKEPGLDVETQYF. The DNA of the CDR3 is TGTGCCAGCAGCAAAGAGCCCGGACTAGACGTCGAGACCCAGTACTTC.

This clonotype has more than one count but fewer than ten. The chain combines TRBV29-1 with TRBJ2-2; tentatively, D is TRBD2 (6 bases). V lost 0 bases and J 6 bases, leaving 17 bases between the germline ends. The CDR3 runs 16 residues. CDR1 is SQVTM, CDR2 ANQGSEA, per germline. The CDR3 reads CSVEDRGFGEPGELFF. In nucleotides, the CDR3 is TGCAGCGTTGAAGATCGGGGGTTTGGGGAACCCGGGGAGCTGTTTTTT.

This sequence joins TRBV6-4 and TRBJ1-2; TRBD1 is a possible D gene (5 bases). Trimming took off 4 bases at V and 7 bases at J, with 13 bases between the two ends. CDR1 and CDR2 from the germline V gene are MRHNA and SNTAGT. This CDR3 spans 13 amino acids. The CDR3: CASSALGGSGYTF. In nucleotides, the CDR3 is TGTGCCAGCAGTGCCCTCGGGGGTAGTGGCTACACCTTC.

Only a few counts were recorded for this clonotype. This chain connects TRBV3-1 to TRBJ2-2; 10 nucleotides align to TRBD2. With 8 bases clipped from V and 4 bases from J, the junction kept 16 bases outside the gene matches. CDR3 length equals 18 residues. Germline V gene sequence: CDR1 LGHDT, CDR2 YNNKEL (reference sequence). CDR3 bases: TGTGCCAGCGGAGCCCGTTTACAGCGGGAGGGTTTCACCGGGGAGCTGTTTTTT. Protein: CASGARLQREGFTGELFF.

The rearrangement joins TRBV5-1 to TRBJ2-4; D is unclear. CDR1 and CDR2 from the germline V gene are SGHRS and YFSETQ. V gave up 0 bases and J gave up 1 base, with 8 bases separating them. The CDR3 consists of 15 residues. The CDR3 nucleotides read TGCGCCAGCAGCTTGGATGGGTCTGCCAAAAACATTCAGTACTTC. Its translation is CASSLDGSAKNIQYF.

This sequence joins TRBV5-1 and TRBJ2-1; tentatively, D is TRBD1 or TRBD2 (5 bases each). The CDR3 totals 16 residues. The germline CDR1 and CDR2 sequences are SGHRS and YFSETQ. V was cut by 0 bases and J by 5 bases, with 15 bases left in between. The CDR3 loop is CASSLGGTAPNNEQFF. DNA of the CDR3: TGCGCCAGCAGCTTGGGTGGGACGGCGCCAAACAATGAGCAGTTCTTC.

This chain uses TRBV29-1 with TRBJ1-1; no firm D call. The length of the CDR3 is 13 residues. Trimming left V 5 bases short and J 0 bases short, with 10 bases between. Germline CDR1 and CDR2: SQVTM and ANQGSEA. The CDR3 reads CSVIGRVNTEAFF. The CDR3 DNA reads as TGCAGCGTTATAGGGCGGGTGAACACTGAAGCTTTCTTT. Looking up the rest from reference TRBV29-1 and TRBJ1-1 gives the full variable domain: SAVISQKPSRDICQRGTSLTIQCQVDSQVTMMFWYRQQPGQSLTLIATANQGSEATYESGFVIDKFPISRPNLTFSTLTVSNMSPEDSSIYLCSVIGRVNTEAFFGQGTRLTVV.

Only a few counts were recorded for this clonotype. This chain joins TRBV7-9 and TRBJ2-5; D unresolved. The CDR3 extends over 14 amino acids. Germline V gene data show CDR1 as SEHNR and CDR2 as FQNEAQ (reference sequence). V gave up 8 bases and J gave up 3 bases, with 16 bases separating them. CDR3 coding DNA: TGTGCCAGCGCTGGCGGAAGTGGGGAAGAGACCCAGTACTTC. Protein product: CASAGGSGEETQYF. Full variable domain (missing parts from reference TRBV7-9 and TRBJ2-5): DTGVSQNPRHKITKRGQNVTFRCDPISEHNRLYWYRQTLGQGPEFLTYFQNEAQLEKSRLLSDRFSAERPKGSFSTLEIQRTEQGDSAMYLCASAGGSGEETQYFGPGTRLLVL.

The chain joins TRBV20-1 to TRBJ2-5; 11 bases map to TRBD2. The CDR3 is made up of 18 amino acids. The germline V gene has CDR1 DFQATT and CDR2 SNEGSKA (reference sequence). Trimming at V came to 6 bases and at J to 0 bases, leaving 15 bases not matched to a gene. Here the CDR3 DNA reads TGCAGTGCCCGGATGGACCCGGGACTAGCGGTTTACCAAGAGACCCAGTACTTC. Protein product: CSARMDPGLAVYQETQYF.

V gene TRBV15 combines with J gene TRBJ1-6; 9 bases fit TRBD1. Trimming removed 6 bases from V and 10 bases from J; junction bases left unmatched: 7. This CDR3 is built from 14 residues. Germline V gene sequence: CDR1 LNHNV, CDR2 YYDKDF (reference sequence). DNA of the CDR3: TGTGCCACCAGGGGACAGGGAAGCTACTCACCCCTCCACTTT. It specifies CATRGQGSYSPLHF.

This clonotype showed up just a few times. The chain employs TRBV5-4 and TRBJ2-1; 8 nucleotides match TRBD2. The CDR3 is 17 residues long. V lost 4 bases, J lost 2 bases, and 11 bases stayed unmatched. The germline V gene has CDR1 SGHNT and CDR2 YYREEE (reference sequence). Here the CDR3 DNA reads TGTGCCAGCAGCCCCTGGAGGGTGACTAGCGCCTACAATGAGCAGTTCTTC. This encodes CASSPWRVTSAYNEQFF.

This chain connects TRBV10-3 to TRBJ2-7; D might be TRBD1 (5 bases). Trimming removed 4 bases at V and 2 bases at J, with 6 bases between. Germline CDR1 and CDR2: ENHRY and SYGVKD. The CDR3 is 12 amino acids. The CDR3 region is CAISAGTYEQYF. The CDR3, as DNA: TGTGCCATCAGTGCAGGGACCTACGAGCAGTACTTC.

The CDR3: CSVEDRGQPTGELFF. CDR3 sequence (DNA): TGCAGCGTTGAGGACCGGGGGCAGCCCACCGGGGAGCTGTTTTTT. The chain joins TRBV29-1 to TRBJ2-2; D may be TRBD1 or TRBD2 (6 bases each). Per germline, CDR1 SQVTM and CDR2 ANQGSEA. V shed 3 bases and J shed 4 bases, with 15 bases lying between them. The CDR3 totals 15 residues.

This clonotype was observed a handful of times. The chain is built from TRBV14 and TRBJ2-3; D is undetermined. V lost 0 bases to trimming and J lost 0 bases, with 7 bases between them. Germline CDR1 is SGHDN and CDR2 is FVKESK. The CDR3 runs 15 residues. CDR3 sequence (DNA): TGTGCCAGCAGCCAAGATCGGTGGAGCACAGATACGCAGTATTTT. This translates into CASSQDRWSTDTQYF. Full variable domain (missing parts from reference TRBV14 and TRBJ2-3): EAGVTQFPSHSVIEKGQTVTLRCDPISGHDNLYWYRRVMGKEIKFLLHFVKESKQDESGMPNNRFLAERTGGTYSTLKVQPAELEDSGVYFCASSQDRWSTDTQYFGPGTRLTVL.

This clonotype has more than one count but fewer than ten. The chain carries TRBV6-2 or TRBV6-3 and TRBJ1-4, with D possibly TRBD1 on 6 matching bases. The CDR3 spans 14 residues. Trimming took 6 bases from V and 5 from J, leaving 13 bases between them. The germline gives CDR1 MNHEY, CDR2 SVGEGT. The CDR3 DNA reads TGTGCCAGCAGGAGGGACACGGCGAATGAAAAACTGTTTTTT. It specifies CASRRDTANEKLFF.

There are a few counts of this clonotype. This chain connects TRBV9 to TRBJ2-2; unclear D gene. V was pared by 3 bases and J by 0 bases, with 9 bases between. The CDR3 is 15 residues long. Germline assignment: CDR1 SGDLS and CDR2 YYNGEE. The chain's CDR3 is CASSAGATNTGELFF. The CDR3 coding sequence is TGTGCCAGCAGCGCCGGAGCGACGAACACCGGGGAGCTGTTTTTT.

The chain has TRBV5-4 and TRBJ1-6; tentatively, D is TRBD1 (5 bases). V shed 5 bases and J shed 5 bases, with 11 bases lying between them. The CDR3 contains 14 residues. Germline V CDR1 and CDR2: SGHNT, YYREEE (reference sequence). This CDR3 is CASSKGENNSPLHF. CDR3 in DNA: TGTGCCAGCAGTAAAGGGGAGAATAATTCACCCCTCCACTTT. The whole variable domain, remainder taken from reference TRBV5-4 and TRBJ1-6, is ETGVTQSPTHLIKTRGQQVTLRCSSQSGHNTVSWYQQALGQGPQFIFQYYREEENGRGNFPPRFSGLQFPNYSSELNVNALELDDSALYLCASSKGENNSPLHFGNGTRLTVT.

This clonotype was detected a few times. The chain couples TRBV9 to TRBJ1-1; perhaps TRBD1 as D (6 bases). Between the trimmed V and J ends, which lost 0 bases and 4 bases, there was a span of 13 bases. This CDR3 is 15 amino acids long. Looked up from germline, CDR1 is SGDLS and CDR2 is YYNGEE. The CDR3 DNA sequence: TGTGCCAGCAGCGTAGATCCGGGGGCGAGCACTGAAGCTTTCTTT. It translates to CASSVDPGASTEAFF.

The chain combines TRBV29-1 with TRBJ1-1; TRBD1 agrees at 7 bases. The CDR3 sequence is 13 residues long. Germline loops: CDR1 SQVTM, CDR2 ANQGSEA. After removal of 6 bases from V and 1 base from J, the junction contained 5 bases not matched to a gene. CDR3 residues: CSVVRDRNTEAFF. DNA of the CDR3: TGCAGCGTCGTCAGGGACAGGAACACTGAAGCTTTCTTT. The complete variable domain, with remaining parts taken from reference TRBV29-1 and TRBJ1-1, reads SAVISQKPSRDICQRGTSLTIQCQVDSQVTMMFWYRQQPGQSLTLIATANQGSEATYESGFVIDKFPISRPNLTFSTLTVSNMSPEDSSIYLCSVVRDRNTEAFFGQGTRLTVV.

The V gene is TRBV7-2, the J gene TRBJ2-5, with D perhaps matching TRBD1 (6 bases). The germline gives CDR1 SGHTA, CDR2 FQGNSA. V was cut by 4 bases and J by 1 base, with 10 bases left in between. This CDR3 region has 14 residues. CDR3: CASSSDRFQETQYF. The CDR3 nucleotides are TGTGCCAGCAGCTCAGACAGGTTCCAAGAGACCCAGTACTTC.